A single sample gave rise to the 2 T cell receptor beta chains below, sequenced in a study of post-analysis software for immune sequencing data. Study-level points and caveats: About 5 TRBV segments occurring more often in patients than controls included TRBV5-6, TRBV5-1 and TRBV20-1.

Prepared libraries of TCR beta cDNA carried unique molecular identifiers. TCRdb used MiXCR to reprocess the PCR reads, holding one entry per CDR3 protein. Of about 200,000 distinct CDR3 sequences listed, approximately 28% are singletons. Their recognized antigens are unknown. Input material: blood. These receptors came from a girl aged 2 to 17 with multiple sclerosis.

The chain joins TRBV5-1 to TRBJ1-1; D may be TRBD1 (6 bases). Germline V CDR1 and CDR2: SGHRS, YFSETQ. Trimming left V 0 bases short and J 5 bases short, with 11 bases between. This CDR3 spans 14 amino acids. CDR3 DNA: TGCGCCAGCAGCTTGGGACACAGGGAGACTGAAGCTTTCTTT. Translating gives CASSLGHRETEAFF.

This clonotype was detected many times. The rearrangement joins TRBV12-3 or TRBV12-4 to TRBJ2-3; TRBD1 aligns across 7 bases. V shed 4 bases, J shed 2 bases, and the junction held 3 bases outside the gene matches. CDR3 length: 14 amino acids. CDR3 in DNA: TGTGCCAGCAGTTGGACAGGAGACACAGATACGCAGTATTTT. Amino acid sequence: CASSWTGDTDTQYF.